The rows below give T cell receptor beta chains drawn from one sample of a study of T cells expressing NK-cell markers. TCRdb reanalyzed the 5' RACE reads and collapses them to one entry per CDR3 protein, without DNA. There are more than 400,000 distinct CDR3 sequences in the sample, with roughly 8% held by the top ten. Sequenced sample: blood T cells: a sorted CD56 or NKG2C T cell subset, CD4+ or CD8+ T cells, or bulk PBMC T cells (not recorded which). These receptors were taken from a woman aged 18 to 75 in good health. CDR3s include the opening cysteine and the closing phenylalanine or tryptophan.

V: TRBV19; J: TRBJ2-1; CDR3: CASSIVPGPYNEQFF
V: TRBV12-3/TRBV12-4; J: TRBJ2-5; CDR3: CASRPSSGGASQYF
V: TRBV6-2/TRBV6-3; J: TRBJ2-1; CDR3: CASNGVAGTWYNEQFF
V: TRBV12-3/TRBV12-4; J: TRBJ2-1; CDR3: CASTQGTSPYNEQFF
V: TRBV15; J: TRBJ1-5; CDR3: CATSRDDRETNQPQHF
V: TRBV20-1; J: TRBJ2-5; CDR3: CSAPARGTDEAKETQYF
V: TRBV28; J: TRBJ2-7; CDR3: CASIGPWHEQYF
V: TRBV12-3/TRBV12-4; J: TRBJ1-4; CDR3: CASSWVGAPNEKLFF
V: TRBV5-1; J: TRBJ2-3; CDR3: CASSLGQTEGTDTQYF
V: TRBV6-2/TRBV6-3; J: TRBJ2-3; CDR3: CASSYPEISDTQYF
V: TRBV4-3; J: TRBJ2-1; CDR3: CASSPKSGRRDNEQFF
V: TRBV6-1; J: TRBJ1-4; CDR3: CASIRGSLGANEKLFF
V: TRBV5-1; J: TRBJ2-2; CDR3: CASSLRPANTGELFF
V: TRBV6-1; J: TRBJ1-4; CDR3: CASTAGRSYEKLFF
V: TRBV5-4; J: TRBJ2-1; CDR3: CASSPSGREEQFF